This record covers a single T cell receptor (beta chain). Original data processing: Estimation of nucleated cell counts relied on the amplification of reference gene primers. TCRdb's table, derived via immunoSEQ multiplex PCR, lists solely in-frame clones and lacks some. Clonal size and the V and J genes are those of that table, whereas D and trimming came from the DNA. Of approximately 37,000 clones in the sample, 80% to 90% were seen once. There are 17 residues in the CDR3. The germline V gene has CDR1 SGDLS and CDR2 YYNGEE. V lost 1 base to trimming and J lost 3 bases; unmatched junction nucleotides: 8. This specimen belongs to a study of blood T cell repertoires in COVID-19. Background on the study: Researchers got acute and convalescent COVID-19 samples from the United States, Italy and Spain.

This clonotype was obtained from a woman in her 70s with acute or convalescent COVID-19. The sample was peripheral blood. The V gene is TRBV9, the J gene TRBJ2-1, with 9 bases that match TRBD2. The CDR3 here is CASSVLGGRVFYNEQFF. The CDR3 DNA sequence: TGTGCCAGCAGCGTACTAGGCGGGAGGGTTTTCTACAATGAGCAGTTCTTC.